These 25 T cell receptor beta chains share one sample of origin, sequenced in a study of graft-versus-host responses after intestinal transplantation. Some clones are missing from TCRdb's copy, which holds only in-frame ones; the method was immunoSEQ multiplex PCR. The sample holds over 45,000 clones, over 80% seen once. The starting material was PBMCs, obtained around 800 days after a first intestinal transplant, on the day of a second. Receptor source: a human patient who received an intestinal transplant, so some T cells may come from the graft donor.

This chain uses TRBV7-3 with TRBJ2-3, with D unresolved. Looked up from germline, CDR1 is SGHTA and CDR2 is FQGTGA. The CDR3 is 14 residues long. The V end was cut by 5 bases, the J end by 6 bases, with 15 bases between. The CDR3 loop is CASSHDLPPDTQYF. The DNA of the CDR3 is TGTGCCAGCAGCCACGACTTGCCTCCGGATACGCAGTATTTT.

The V call is TRBV11-3, the J call TRBJ2-3, with D unclear. The CDR3 is 11 residues long. V was cut by 4 bases and J by 5 bases, with 4 bases left in between. Germline CDR1 and CDR2: SGHNT and YENEEA. DNA of the CDR3: TGTGCCAGCAGCTGGGGAGATACGCAGTATTTT. This gives the protein CASSWGDTQYF. Full variable domain (remainder filled in from reference TRBV11-3 and TRBJ2-3): EAGVVQSPRYKIIEKKQPVAFWCNPISGHNTLYWYLQNLGQGPELLIRYENEEAVDDSQLPKDRFSAERLKGVDSTLKIQPAELGDSAVYLCASSWGDTQYFGPGTRLTVL.

This chain links TRBV19 with TRBJ2-3; D unresolved. V gave up 3 bases and J gave up 4 bases, with 8 bases separating them. CDR1 and CDR2 from the germline V gene are LNHDA and SQIVND (reference sequence). This CDR3 is built from 13 residues. The DNA of the CDR3 is TGTGCCAGTAGTATTCTCCCCCCAGATACGCAGTATTTT. Translating gives CASSILPPDTQYF.

In its sample, this clone was seen once. The chain links TRBV18 to TRBJ2-7, with 7 positions matching TRBD1. The CDR3 extends over 13 amino acids. V shed 8 bases, J shed 6 bases, and the junction held 10 bases outside the gene matches. Germline CDR1 is KGHSH and CDR2 is LQKENI. The CDR3 protein is CASADRNEGEQYF. As DNA, the CDR3 is TGTGCCAGCGCGGACAGGAACGAAGGCGAGCAGTACTTC.

This chain uses TRBV5-1 with TRBJ2-1; 13 bases line up with TRBD2. The germline CDR1 and CDR2 sequences are SGHRS and YFSETQ. The CDR3 is 16 residues long. Trimming cost V 4 bases and J 4 bases; bases outside gene matches: 5. As DNA, the CDR3 is TGCGCCAGCAGCGCAAAGGGACTAGCGGGGTACAATGAGCAGTTCTTC. The encoded protein is CASSAKGLAGYNEQFF.

The rearrangement joins TRBV18 to TRBJ1-1; the D gene is possibly TRBD1 (5 bases). CDR3 length: 14 residues. Between the trimmed V and J ends, which lost 2 bases and 2 bases, there was a span of 9 bases. Germline assignment: CDR1 KGHSH and CDR2 LQKENI. CDR3 DNA: TGTGCCAGCTCACCAATCCAGGGAAACACTGAAGCTTTCTTT. Residues: CASSPIQGNTEAFF.

The rearrangement links TRBV6-1 to TRBJ2-6; D gene uncertain. This CDR3 spans 15 amino acids. V lost 6 bases and J lost 0, with 9 bases in between. Germline CDR1 and CDR2: MNHNS and SASEGT. As DNA, the CDR3 is TGTGCCAGCAGGGAGCTTATCTCTGGGGCCAACGTCCTGACTTTC. Residues: CASRELISGANVLTF.

The V gene is TRBV5-1, the J gene TRBJ1-2, with no clear D. The V gene's germline CDR1 is SGHRS and CDR2 YFSETQ. Trimming cost V 4 bases and J 0 bases, with 10 bases left between them. CDR3 length: 14 residues. The CDR3 sequence: CASSPITANYGYTF. The CDR3 nucleotides read TGCGCCAGCAGCCCCATCACGGCTAACTATGGCTACACCTTC. The whole variable domain, remainder taken from reference TRBV5-1 and TRBJ1-2, is KAGVTQTPRYLIKTRGQQVTLSCSPISGHRSVSWYQQTPGQGLQFLFEYFSETQRNKGNFPGRFSGRQFSNSRSEMNVSTLELGDSALYLCASSPITANYGYTFGSGTRLTVV.

J is TRBJ2-7 and V is TRBV28; D uncertain. The CDR3 has 12 amino acids. The germline V and J ends were trimmed by 3 bases and 7 bases, with 10 bases remaining between them. Germline V gene lookup returns CDR1 MDHEN and CDR2 SYDVKM. Written as DNA, the CDR3 is TGTGCCAGCAGTTTCTTACTACAGGAGCAGTACTTC. As protein: CASSFLLQEQYF.

The rearrangement links TRBV5-1 to TRBJ2-5, with D tentatively TRBD2 (8 bases). Trimming removed 6 bases from V and 5 bases from J, with 17 bases in between. The CDR3 is 14 amino acids. Germline loops: CDR1 SGHRS, CDR2 YFSETQ. The CDR3 sequence is CASTPTGGGETQYF. DNA of the CDR3: TGCGCCAGCACCCCGACGGGAGGGGGCGAGACCCAGTACTTC.

V usage is TRBV19 and J usage is TRBJ1-5; the D gene is possibly TRBD1 (5 bases). The CDR3 covers 16 residues. Deletions cut 5 bases from V and 1 base from J, with 15 bases between. Per germline, CDR1 LNHDA and CDR2 SQIVND (reference sequence). The CDR3 loop reads CASSPPGGASNQPQHF. Here the CDR3 DNA reads TGTGCCAGTAGTCCCCCGGGGGGTGCGAGCAATCAGCCCCAGCATTTT.

V gene TRBV27 combines with J gene TRBJ1-3, with TRBD1 matching 8 bases. Germline V lookup: CDR1 MNHEY, CDR2 SMNVEV (reference sequence). V lost 5 bases, J lost 0 bases, and 9 bases stayed unmatched. This CDR3 has 17 amino acids. The CDR3 region is CASSRTGSASSGNTIYF. CDR3 DNA sequence: TGTGCCAGCAGTCGGACAGGGTCGGCGAGCTCTGGAAACACCATATATTTT.

This clone occurred once. V is TRBV7-9 and J is TRBJ1-1; no clear D gene. Per germline, CDR1 SEHNR and CDR2 FQNEAQ (reference sequence). The CDR3 covers 14 residues. V lost 0 bases, J lost 3 bases, and 8 bases lay in between. CDR3 amino acids: CASSLATGYTEAFF. The CDR3 DNA reads as TGTGCCAGCAGCTTAGCGACGGGCTACACTGAAGCTTTCTTT.

The J gene is TRBJ2-3, the V gene TRBV7-3; 9 bases are a match to TRBD1. V gave up 4 bases and J gave up 3 bases; unmatched junction bases: 14. Germline V gene sequence: CDR1 SGHTA, CDR2 FQGTGA. This CDR3 contains 18 residues. The CDR3 DNA is TGTGCCAGCAGCTATACATCTCCGGGGACAGGGTTGACAGATACGCAGTATTTT. This codes for CASSYTSPGTGLTDTQYF. The variable domain in full, completed from reference TRBV7-3 and TRBJ2-3, reads GAGVSQTPSNKVTEKGKYVELRCDPISGHTALYWYRQSLGQGPEFLIYFQGTGAADDSGLPNDRFFAVRPEGSVSTLKIQRTERGDSAVYLCASSYTSPGTGLTDTQYFGPGTRLTVL.

This clone has only one observation. The chain links TRBV2 to TRBJ2-7, with 8 bases aligning to TRBD1. This CDR3 contains 14 residues. CDR1 SNHLY and CDR2 FYNNEI come from the germline V gene. V gave up 4 bases and J gave up 4 bases; unmatched junction bases: 6. The CDR3 DNA reads TGTGCCAGCAGTGCCGACAGGGGCCGGTACGAGCAGTACTTC. Protein: CASSADRGRYEQYF.

The rearrangement joins TRBV25-1 to TRBJ1-2; D remains unclear. Germline-derived CDR1 and CDR2 are MGHDK and SYGVNS. Trimming pared 4 bases from V and 8 bases from J, leaving 20 bases between. The CDR3 sequence is 15 residues long. The CDR3 DNA follows: TGTGCCAGCAGTGTCCGCTCCGGCAGCCCATTGGGCTACACCTTC. This translates into CASSVRSGSPLGYTF.

V gene TRBV12-5 combines with J gene TRBJ1-5, with TRBD1 as a possible D gene (5 bases). This CDR3 contains 14 residues. Trimming pared 6 bases from V and 0 bases from J, leaving 9 bases between. Germline CDR1 LGHNT, CDR2 FRNRAP. The CDR3 sequence is CASGRQYSNQPQHF. In nucleotides, the CDR3 is TGTGCTAGTGGACGACAGTATAGCAATCAGCCCCAGCATTTT.

The V and J genes are TRBV29-1 and TRBJ2-7; D perhaps matches TRBD2 (5 bases). The germline gives CDR1 SQVTM, CDR2 ANQGSEA. The CDR3 is 13 residues long. V gave up 5 bases and J gave up 0 bases, with 11 bases separating them. CDR3 nucleotides: TGCAGCGTTCAACAGCGGTTCTCCTACGAGCAGTACTTC. Translation: CSVQQRFSYEQYF.

The rearrangement links TRBV30 to TRBJ1-2; 10 bases agree with TRBD1. In germline, CDR1 is GTSNPN, CDR2 SVGIG (reference sequence). Trimming at V came to 1 base and at J to 7 bases, leaving 3 bases not matched to a gene. The CDR3 runs to 13 residues. The CDR3 spells CAWSGQGAGGYTF. The CDR3 region has the DNA TGTGCCTGGAGTGGACAGGGGGCAGGTGGCTACACCTTC.

The chain carries TRBV18 and TRBJ2-5, with D tentatively TRBD1 or TRBD2 (5 bases each). Germline assignment: CDR1 KGHSH and CDR2 LQKENI. This CDR3 region has 13 residues. Trimming left V 5 bases short and J 1 base short, with 8 bases between. The CDR3 DNA reads TGTGCCAGCTCAGGGGACCTCCAAGAGACCCAGTACTTC. Translation gives CASSGDLQETQYF.

The J gene is TRBJ2-3, the V gene TRBV5-8, with unresolved D. Trimming left V 1 base short and J 5 bases short, with 8 bases between. Germline CDR1 reads SGHTS; CDR2 reads YDEGEE. This CDR3 region has 13 residues. This CDR3 reads CASSLLLVDTQYF. CDR3 sequence (DNA): TGTGCCAGCAGCTTGCTTCTGGTAGATACGCAGTATTTT.

The chain employs TRBV12-5 and TRBJ1-4; TRBD1 agrees at 9 bases. CDR1 LGHNT and CDR2 FRNRAP come from the germline V gene. The CDR3 runs to 18 residues. The V gene end was trimmed by 0 bases and the J gene end by 3 bases; junction bases not matched to a gene: 8. CDR3 amino acids: CASGLVQKQGAANEKLFF. CDR3 nucleotide sequence: TGTGCTAGTGGTTTGGTACAGAAACAGGGGGCGGCTAATGAAAAACTGTTTTTT.

This chain uses TRBV7-6 with TRBJ2-7, with 10 bases lining up with TRBD1. Trimming took 3 bases from V and 5 from J; bases not matched to a gene: 7. CDR3 length: 15 amino acids. Germline CDR1 and CDR2: SGHVS and FNYEAQ. The CDR3 protein is CASSLVGQGRDEQYF. The DNA of the CDR3 is TGTGCCAGCAGCTTGGTGGGACAGGGGAGGGACGAGCAGTACTTC.

This rearrangement joins TRBV10-1 to TRBJ2-1; D may be TRBD1 (6 bases). V lost 3 bases and J 7 bases, leaving 16 bases between the germline ends. The CDR3 totals 15 residues. CDR1 is WNHNN, CDR2 SYGVQD, per germline (reference sequence). In DNA, the CDR3 is TGCGCCAGCAGTGATCGCGGCAGGGGTATGAATGAGCAGTTCTTC. This sequence encodes CASSDRGRGMNEQFF.

V and J are TRBV9 and TRBJ2-5; 8 bases match TRBD1. Germline V gene sequence: CDR1 SGDLS, CDR2 YYNGEE. The CDR3 extends over 13 amino acids. V gave up 3 bases and J gave up 5 bases; unmatched junction bases: 3. The CDR3 here is CASSETGEETQYF. The CDR3 nucleotides read TGTGCCAGCAGCGAGACAGGGGAGGAGACCCAGTACTTC.